Following are 32 T cell receptor beta chains from one sample sequenced in a study of blood T cell repertoires in COVID-19. Method: immunoSEQ multiplex PCR; TCRdb's copy keeps in-frame clones and lacks some. This table holds around 200,000 clones, about nine tenths found once. The sample comprised peripheral blood. All receptors come from a man aged 65-85 years with acute or convalescent COVID-19.

The V call is TRBV21-1, the J call TRBJ2-1; the D call in the table, TRBD2, was not verified against the DNA. TRBV21-1 is reported as a pseudogene. This CDR3 has 22 amino acids. The CDR3 DNA reads TGTGCCAGCAGCAAAATTAGGGGCCGACTAGCGGGGGGCTTGAGCTCCTACAATGAGCAGTTCTTC. This gives the protein CASSKIRGRLAGGLSSYNEQFF.

The chain links TRBV29-1 to TRBJ1-4, with D possibly TRBD1 on 6 matching bases. V lost 2 bases to trimming and J lost 0 bases, with 16 bases between them. This CDR3 contains 17 residues. The germline gives CDR1 SQVTM, CDR2 ANQGSEA. CDR3 sequence: CSVELGAGAATNEKLFF. CDR3 nucleotides: TGCAGCGTTGAATTGGGGGCAGGGGCCGCAACTAATGAAAAACTGTTTTTT.

This chain joins TRBV5-1 and TRBJ1-2; D uncertain. Germline V gives CDR1 SGHRS, CDR2 YFSETQ. Deletions cut 1 base from V and 8 bases from J, with 12 bases between. This CDR3 is built from 13 residues. The CDR3 protein is CASSLRGEGGYTF. DNA for the CDR3: TGCGCCAGCAGCTTGCGCGGGGAGGGAGGCTACACCTTC. Variable domain in full (rest from reference TRBV5-1 and TRBJ1-2): KAGVTQTPRYLIKTRGQQVTLSCSPISGHRSVSWYQQTPGQGLQFLFEYFSETQRNKGNFPGRFSGRQFSNSRSEMNVSTLELGDSALYLCASSLRGEGGYTFGSGTRLTVV.

This clone was observed a handful of times. The chain uses TRBV6-1 and TRBJ2-5; 9 bases are a match to TRBD1. CDR3 length equals 16 residues. Germline trimming cut 4 bases from V and 2 bases from J; bases unmatched to any gene: 8. The germline V gene has CDR1 MNHNS and CDR2 SASEGT. This CDR3 reads CASSGMTGGIQETQYF. Written as DNA, the CDR3 is TGTGCCAGCAGTGGGATGACAGGGGGGATACAAGAGACCCAGTACTTC.

The chain links TRBV5-1 to TRBJ2-7; D unresolved. The V end was cut by 1 base, the J end by 5 bases, with 13 bases between. The CDR3 consists of 14 residues. CDR1 SGHRS and CDR2 YFSETQ come from the germline V gene. CDR3 in amino acids: CASSLTAASNEQYF. The CDR3 bases are TGCGCCAGCAGCTTGACGGCGGCCTCGAACGAGCAGTACTTC.

The chain employs TRBV12-2 and TRBJ1-6; the table's D call, TRBD1, has no DNA check behind it. TRBV12-2 has pseudogene status. This CDR3 has 18 amino acids. CDR3 sequence: CASRLARFGGQGNSPLHF. CDR3 nucleotides: TGTGCAAGTCGCTTAGCGCGGTTTGGGGGACAGGGGAATTCACCCCTCCACTTT.

The chain combines TRBV29-1 with TRBJ2-5; the D gene is possibly TRBD2 (6 bases). Germline V gene sequence: CDR1 SQVTM, CDR2 ANQGSEA. The CDR3 length is 11 residues. The germline V and J ends were trimmed by 6 bases and 4 bases, with 9 bases remaining between them. CDR3 residues: CSVGGVETQYF. DNA of the CDR3: TGCAGCGTGGGGGGTGTAGAGACCCAGTACTTC.

The chain joins TRBV10-3 to TRBJ2-3; 11 bases match TRBD2. The V and J ends lost 10 bases and 6 bases, in that order; junction bases with no gene match: 12. Germline-derived CDR1 and CDR2 are ENHRY and SYGVKD. The CDR3 has 15 amino acids. The CDR3 nucleotides read TGTGCCACAGATTGGACTAGCGGGTGGAGGGATACGCAGTATTTT. It yields the protein CATDWTSGWRDTQYF.

The chain uses TRBV7-2 and TRBJ1-6; D not certain. This CDR3 has 14 amino acids. With 2 bases removed from V and 7 bases from J, the gap between germline ends came to 9 bases. Germline CDR1 is SGHTA and CDR2 is FQGNSA. In DNA form, the CDR3 reads TGTGCCAGCAGCTTACTGGGAGAGAATTCACCCCTCCACTTT. It codes for CASSLLGENSPLHF.

The chain uses TRBV6-2 or TRBV6-3 and TRBJ1-5; D possibly corresponds to TRBD1 (6 bases). V shed 5 bases and J shed 6 bases, with 11 bases lying between them. CDR1 MNHEY and CDR2 SVGEGT come from the germline V gene. The CDR3 is 13 amino acids. CDR3 amino acids: CASSRQGSQPQHF. As DNA, the CDR3 is TGTGCCAGCAGTCGTCAGGGGAGTCAGCCCCAGCATTTT.

The chain carries TRBV4-3 and TRBJ2-7; D unclear. Germline CDR1 reads LGHNA; CDR2 reads YSLEER. Trimming took off 0 bases at V and 7 bases at J, with 13 bases between the two ends. The CDR3 spans 14 residues. CDR3 in amino acids: CASSQDRGPGEQYF. The CDR3 DNA is TGCGCCAGCAGCCAAGACAGAGGCCCTGGTGAGCAGTACTTC.

The chain combines TRBV11-2 with TRBJ1-5; possibly TRBD1 for D (5 bases). V gave up 8 bases and J gave up 1 base, with 9 bases separating them. CDR1 is SGHAT and CDR2 is FQNNGV in the germline V gene. The CDR3 totals 13 residues. CDR3 sequence reads: CASSGGSNQPQHF. CDR3 sequence (DNA): TGTGCCAGCTCCGGGGGAAGCAATCAGCCCCAGCATTTT.

The count of this clone is one. The chain is built from TRBV2 and TRBJ1-2; no definite D call. The CDR3 sequence is 14 residues long. The germline V gene encodes CDR1 SNHLY and CDR2 FYNNEI. V was shortened by 7 bases and J by 3 bases, with 15 bases between the two germline ends. CDR3 in amino acids: CASTLTEKDYGYTF. The CDR3 bases are TGTGCCAGCACTCTGACGGAGAAAGACTATGGCTACACCTTC.

The chain recombines TRBV21-1 with TRBJ2-5; no DNA check was done on the table's D call, TRBD1. TRBV21-1 is classified as a pseudogene. The CDR3 is made up of 15 amino acids. CDR3 amino acids: CASSLRTGPQETQYF. In DNA form, the CDR3 reads TGTGCCAGCAGCTTAAGGACAGGGCCACAAGAGACCCAGTACTTC.

This clone was counted only a few times. This chain links TRBV24-1 with TRBJ1-2; maybe TRBD1 (6 bases). This CDR3 is 14 amino acids long. Trimming shortened V by 5 bases and J by 3 bases, and 12 bases separated the two germline ends. The germline CDR1 and CDR2 sequences are KGHDR and SFDVKD. The CDR3 bases are TGTGCCACCAGTGCGGACAGAACTTACTATGGCTACACCTTC. Protein product: CATSADRTYYGYTF.

V usage is TRBV6-6 and J usage is TRBJ2-3; perhaps TRBD2 as D (5 bases). Trimming took off 8 bases at V and 1 base at J, with 13 bases between the two ends. The CDR3 runs 14 residues. Germline lookup yields CDR1 MNHNY and CDR2 SVGAGI (reference sequence). The CDR3 nucleotides are TGTGCCAGCCTTGAGACCGGGGGCACAGATACGCAGTATTTT. Translated, it gives CASLETGGTDTQYF.

This chain connects TRBV7-6 to TRBJ2-3; 14 bases agree with TRBD2. With 5 bases clipped from V and 4 bases from J, the junction kept 5 bases outside the gene matches. Germline V lookup: CDR1 SGHVS, CDR2 FNYEAQ. The CDR3 covers 16 residues. CDR3 bases: TGTGCCAGCAGCCCCGGACTAGCGGGGGGCGCAGATACGCAGTATTTT. It codes for CASSPGLAGGADTQYF.

The genes are TRBV29-1 and TRBJ1-1, with 7 bases matching TRBD1. CDR3 length: 12 amino acids. J was trimmed by 4 bases and V by 6 bases; bases with no gene match: 5. The germline CDR1 and CDR2 sequences are SQVTM and ANQGSEA. CDR3: CSVYRGGTEAFF. CDR3 DNA sequence: TGCAGCGTATACAGGGGAGGCACTGAAGCTTTCTTT.

The rearrangement joins TRBV11-2 to TRBJ2-7; D is perhaps TRBD2 (6 bases). The V end was cut by 1 base, the J end by 2 bases, with 12 bases between. CDR1 SGHAT and CDR2 FQNNGV come from the germline V gene. The CDR3 is made up of 15 amino acids. The CDR3 DNA reads TGTGCCAGCAGCTTAGCGTGGCGCGGGACCTACGAGCAGTACTTC. Protein sequence: CASSLAWRGTYEQYF.

This clone was found a few times. The chain is built from TRBV30 and TRBJ1-4; maybe TRBD1 (5 bases). This CDR3 region has 14 residues. Germline V gene sequence: CDR1 GTSNPN, CDR2 SVGIG (reference sequence). Trimming stripped 0 bases from V and 2 bases from J, with 7 bases between. The CDR3 is CAWSVKGTNEKLFF. The CDR3, as DNA: TGTGCCTGGAGTGTCAAGGGGACTAATGAAAAACTGTTTTTT.

The rearrangement uses TRBV18 and TRBJ1-2; 11 bases are a match to TRBD1. The germline V gene encodes CDR1 KGHSH and CDR2 LQKENI. Trimming removed 3 bases from V and 11 bases from J; junction bases left unmatched: 8. This CDR3 contains 14 residues. The CDR3 sequence is CASSPGQGDTWYTF. The CDR3 nucleotides are TGTGCCAGCTCACCGGGACAGGGGGATACGTGGTACACCTTC.

CDR3 in DNA: TGTGCCAGCTCTGACACAGGGATCTCTGGAAACACCATATATTTT. Protein: CASSDTGISGNTIYF. The chain uses TRBV18 and TRBJ1-3; TRBD1 might be the D (6 bases). This CDR3 has 15 amino acids. CDR1 and CDR2 (germline): KGHSH, LQKENI. The V gene lost 6 bases and the J gene lost 0 bases, with 12 bases spanning the gap. The whole variable domain, filled in from reference TRBV18 and TRBJ1-3, reads NAGVMQNPRHLVRRRGQEARLRCSPMKGHSHVYWYRQLPEEGLKFMVYLQKENIIDESGMPKERFSAEFPKEGPSILRIQQVVRGDSAAYFCASSDTGISGNTIYFGEGSWLTVV.

The chain links TRBV5-5 to TRBJ1-2; 7 bases fit TRBD1. This CDR3 has 16 amino acids. Germline CDR1 is SGHKS and CDR2 is YYEKEE (reference sequence). The ends lost 3 bases at V and 4 bases at J; junction bases unmatched: 12. The CDR3 loop is CASSSSGTDPLYGYTF. In nucleotides, the CDR3 is TGTGCCAGCAGCTCCTCCGGGACAGATCCTCTCTATGGCTACACCTTC.

The DNA of the CDR3 is TGTGCCAGCAGCCTTGGACAGGGGGCACCCTACGAGCAGTACTTC. Translating it yields CASSLGQGAPYEQYF. This sequence joins TRBV9 and TRBJ2-7; the match to TRBD1 covers 11 bases. Per germline, CDR1 SGDLS and CDR2 YYNGEE. Trimming cost V 4 bases and J 2 bases; bases outside gene matches: 5. The CDR3 contains 15 residues.

This chain uses TRBV6-5 with TRBJ2-2; 9 bases map to TRBD1. The CDR3 length is 14 residues. The V segment lost 6 bases and the J segment 7 bases; nucleotides outside the gene matches: 6. The germline gives CDR1 MNHEY, CDR2 SVGAGI. CDR3 nucleotides: TGTGCCAGCAGCCGCACAGGGGGCAACGGGGAGCTGTTTTTT. The encoded protein is CASSRTGGNGELFF.

With respect to this clone: At one of its ends the junction is not consistent with the germline gene, which may arise from a read error. V and J are TRBV28 and TRBJ1-1; TRBD1 matches 7 bases. Per germline, CDR1 MDHEN and CDR2 SYDVKM. This CDR3 is 11 amino acids long. CDR3 region: CASNAQGRALF. CDR3 in DNA: TGTGCCAGCAACGCACAGGGGCGAGCCCTCTTC.

V usage is TRBV5-1 and J usage is TRBJ1-1, with 9 bases lining up with TRBD1. This CDR3 region has 13 residues. Germline CDR1 SGHRS, CDR2 YFSETQ. With 7 bases clipped from V and 4 bases from J, the junction kept 5 bases outside the gene matches. The CDR3 is CASGQGTSTEAFF. The CDR3 DNA sequence: TGCGCCAGCGGACAGGGGACGAGCACTGAAGCTTTCTTT. Together with reference TRBV5-1 and TRBJ1-1, the CDR3 gives the full variable domain: KAGVTQTPRYLIKTRGQQVTLSCSPISGHRSVSWYQQTPGQGLQFLFEYFSETQRNKGNFPGRFSGRQFSNSRSEMNVSTLELGDSALYLCASGQGTSTEAFFGQGTRLTVV.

The V and J genes are TRBV5-1 and TRBJ1-5; 7 bases map to TRBD1. CDR3 length equals 16 residues. CDR1 SGHRS and CDR2 YFSETQ come from the germline V gene. V shed 9 bases and J 4 bases; nucleotides not matched to a gene: 16. For the CDR3, the DNA is TGCGCCAACTACTCCTCGGGACAGCGATCAAATCAGCCCCAGCATTTT. This translates into CANYSSGQRSNQPQHF.

This chain links TRBV3-1 (or the pseudogene TRBV3-2) with TRBJ1-4; D is uncertain. With 0 bases removed from V and 12 bases from J, the gap between germline ends came to 14 bases. Germline V gene data show CDR1 as LGHDT and CDR2 as YNNKEL (reference sequence). The CDR3 extends over 14 amino acids. The chain's CDR3 is CASSQERANKELFF. The DNA for the CDR3 is TGTGCCAGCAGCCAAGAGCGGGCCAATAAAGAACTGTTTTTT.

This clone was picked up one time. The V and J genes are TRBV4-3 and TRBJ1-6; unclear D gene. Germline-derived CDR1 and CDR2 are LGHNA and YSLEER. There are 13 residues in the CDR3. V dropped 3 bases and J dropped 12 bases, with 12 bases sitting between them. The CDR3: CASSHPKEEPLHF. CDR3 DNA sequence: TGCGCCAGCAGCCACCCGAAAGAGGAACCCCTCCACTTT.

J is TRBJ2-7 and V is TRBV9; 7 bases match TRBD1. The CDR3 has 16 residues. V was pared by 0 bases and J by 2 bases, with 8 bases of the junction left unmatched. The germline V gene encodes CDR1 SGDLS and CDR2 YYNGEE. The CDR3 here is CASSVEGGAFPYEQYF. The DNA for the CDR3 is TGTGCCAGCAGCGTAGAAGGGGGCGCGTTCCCCTACGAGCAGTACTTC.

J is TRBJ1-2 and V is TRBV6-1; weak D call: TRBD1 (6 bases). V shed 2 bases and J shed 1 base, with 11 bases lying between them. The length of the CDR3 is 15 residues. From germline, CDR1 is MNHNS and CDR2 SASEGT. The CDR3 loop is CASSETGRVNYGYTF. For the CDR3, the DNA is TGTGCCAGCAGTGAAACAGGGAGAGTTAACTATGGCTACACCTTC.